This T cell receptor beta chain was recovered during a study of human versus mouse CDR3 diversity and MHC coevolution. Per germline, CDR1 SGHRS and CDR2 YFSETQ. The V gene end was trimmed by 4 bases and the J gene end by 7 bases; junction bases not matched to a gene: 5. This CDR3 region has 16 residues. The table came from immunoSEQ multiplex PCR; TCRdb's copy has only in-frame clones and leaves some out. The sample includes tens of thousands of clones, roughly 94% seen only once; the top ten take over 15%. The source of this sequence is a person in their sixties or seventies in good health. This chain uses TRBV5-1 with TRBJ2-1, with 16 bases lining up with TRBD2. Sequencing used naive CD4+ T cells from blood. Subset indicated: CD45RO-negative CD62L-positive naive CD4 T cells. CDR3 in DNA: TGCGCCAGCAGCACGGGACTAGCGGGAGGGTTAAATGAGCAGTTCTTC. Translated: CASSTGLAGGLNEQFF.